The clone carrying this T cell receptor (beta chain) was detected ten times or more. The V and J ends lost 5 bases and 6 bases, in that order; junction bases with no gene match: 10. The CDR3 has 16 amino acids. Germline assignment: CDR1 DFQATT and CDR2 SNEGSKA (reference sequence). This record comes from a study of early T cells in non-severe SARS-CoV-2 infection. Study-level background: Unsorted whole blood bulk RNA was sequenced, with unpaired chains.

MiXCR was run by TCRdb on the 5' RACE reads, yielding one entry per CDR3 protein. The sample holds about 28,000 distinct CDR3 sequences, about 4.5% seen once. The source is an adult who was a healthcare worker with PCR-confirmed SARS-CoV-2 infection or an uninfected control (not recorded which). The sample in question was whole blood, obtained at baseline. The V gene is TRBV20-1, the J gene TRBJ2-2, with 12 bases matching TRBD1. CDR3 sequence (DNA): TGCAGTGCTTCTGACCCGGGACAGGGGGCAGCCGGGGAGCTGTTTTTT. It translates to CSASDPGQGAAGELFF.